The rows below give T cell receptor beta chains drawn from one sample of a study of T-cell reconstitution after alpha-beta-depleted transplantation in children. TCRdb processed the PCR reads anew with MiXCR; each CDR3 protein has one entry. The repertoire includes about 460,000 distinct CDR3 sequences, approximately 12% of them detected once, and 4.5% to 6% sits in the top ten. Sequenced material: PBMCs from the stem cell graft donor, taken from the stem cell graft. Source of these receptors: a human donor who donated a stem cell graft to a child with combined immunodeficiency. Each CDR3 is given with its conserved first and last residue. The D gene is left open where the match is weak. Rows may omit the clone size; those that give it use once, few, many or a size class.

>15|few|TRBV6-5|TRBJ2-3|TRBD1
CASSYGQGVPDTQYF
TGTGCCAGCAGTTACGGGCAGGGGGTGCCAGATACGCAGTATTTT
>15|many|TRBV20-1|TRBJ2-1|TRBD1
CSASPLTGMYNEQFF
TGCAGTGCTAGTCCCCTGACAGGGATGTACAATGAGCAGTTCTTC
>15|many|TRBV5-1|TRBJ2-7|.
CASSTGPTGTYEQYF
TGCGCCAGCAGCACCGGTCCGACTGGGACCTACGAGCAGTACTTC
>16|medium-sized|TRBV12-3/TRBV12-4|TRBJ2-3|TRBD2
CASRPGLAGITDTQYF
TGTGCCAGCAGGCCAGGACTAGCGGGGATCACAGATACGCAGTATTTT
>14|few|TRBV19|TRBJ2-3|.
CASSSWGVEDTQYF
TGTGCCAGTAGTAGCTGGGGAGTTGAAGATACGCAGTATTTT
>17|few|TRBV7-2|TRBJ1-3|TRBD1
CASSFRTGPSSGNTIYF
TGTGCCAGCAGCTTCCGGACAGGCCCTAGCTCTGGAAACACCATATATTTT
>15|.|TRBV12-3/TRBV12-4|TRBJ2-5|.
CASSPASRYQETQYF
TGTGCCAGCAGTCCGGCCAGTAGGTACCAAGAGACCCAGTACTTC
>13|.|TRBV4-2|TRBJ2-5|.
CASSHRGVETQYF
TGTGCCAGCAGCCACAGGGGAGTCGAGACCCAGTACTTC
>16|.|TRBV7-2|TRBJ2-1|TRBD2
CASSLSRLAGHNEQFF
TGTGCCAGCAGCTTATCAAGACTAGCGGGACACAATGAGCAGTTCTTC
>13|many|TRBV5-1|TRBJ2-5|.
CASSLVMGATQYF
TGCGCCAGCAGCTTGGTTATGGGAGCAACCCAGTACTTC
>14|.|TRBV7-2|TRBJ1-5|TRBD1
CASSLSGGVEPQHF
TGTGCCAGCAGCTTATCAGGGGGAGTTGAGCCCCAGCATTTT
>14|many|TRBV27|TRBJ2-1|TRBD2
CASSGRPKGSEQFF
TGTGCCAGTAGCGGGAGGCCCAAGGGGAGTGAGCAGTTCTTC
>19|few|TRBV12-5|TRBJ2-2|TRBD1
CASGPRDRAFYSGTGELFF
TGTGCTAGTGGACCCCGGGACAGGGCGTTTTATAGTGGCACCGGGGAGCTGTTTTTT
>15|many|TRBV6-5|TRBJ2-1|TRBD2
CASSARLAGKNEQFF
TGTGCCAGCAGCGCAAGACTAGCGGGGAAAAATGAGCAGTTCTTC
>15|.|TRBV20-1|TRBJ2-3|TRBD2
CSARAASGGPDTQYF
TGCAGTGCTAGAGCTGCTAGCGGGGGCCCAGATACGCAGTATTTT
>14|.|TRBV12-3/TRBV12-4|TRBJ2-1|.
CASSPRHGWNEQFF
TGTGCCAGCAGTCCCCGACATGGGTGGAATGAGCAGTTCTTC
>12|few|TRBV5-1|TRBJ2-1|.
CASSWQGVEQFF
TGCGCCAGCAGCTGGCAGGGAGTTGAGCAGTTCTTC
>14|many|TRBV12-3/TRBV12-4|TRBJ2-7|.
CASTPSDRSYEQYF
TGTGCCAGCACCCCTAGCGACCGGTCCTACGAGCAGTACTTC
>13|.|TRBV20-1|TRBJ1-1|.
CSARENSRGEAFF
TGCAGTGCTAGAGAAAACTCCCGGGGTGAAGCTTTCTTT
>15|many|TRBV20-1|TRBJ2-7|TRBD1
CSAWLGQESIYEQYF
TGCAGTGCTTGGCTAGGACAGGAAAGTATCTACGAGCAGTACTTC
>12|.|TRBV29-1|TRBJ1-3|.
CSVDSGGNTIYF
TGCAGCGTTGACAGCGGGGGAAACACCATATATTTT
>15|.|TRBV11-2|TRBJ2-7|.
CASSPLTGYSYEQYF
TGTGCCAGCAGCCCCCTAACAGGGTACTCCTACGAGCAGTACTTC
>17|.|TRBV12-3/TRBV12-4|TRBJ2-2|TRBD2
CASRPGWEGGDTGELFF
TGTGCCAGCAGGCCCGGCTGGGAGGGAGGGGACACCGGGGAGCTGTTTTTT
>11|.|TRBV20-1|TRBJ2-5|.
CSARDTETQYF
TGCAGTGCTAGAGATACGGAGACCCAGTACTTC
>14|.|TRBV4-2|TRBJ2-7|.
CASSQARGAYEQYF
TGTGCCAGCAGCCAAGCCAGAGGAGCCTACGAGCAGTACTTC
>16|.|TRBV11-1|TRBJ2-5|TRBD1
CASSIYRDRGQETQYF
TGTGCCAGCAGCATCTACCGGGACAGGGGGCAAGAGACCCAGTACTTC
>14|few|TRBV21-1|TRBJ2-7|.
CASSKVVGGAEQYF
TGTGCCAGCAGCAAAGTGGTAGGGGGCGCCGAGCAGTACTTC
>17|.|TRBV20-1|TRBJ1-5|.
CSARPYRGGRVVEPQHF
TGCAGTGCTAGGCCCTATCGCGGGGGGAGGGTTGTAGAGCCCCAGCATTTT
>14|.|TRBV7-3|TRBJ2-1|TRBD1
CASRPGTGDNEQFF
TGTGCCAGCAGGCCCGGGACAGGGGACAATGAGCAGTTCTTC
>14|few|TRBV5-5|TRBJ1-1|.
CASSKGDWDTEAFF
TGTGCCAGCAGCAAGGGGGATTGGGACACTGAAGCTTTCTTT
>15|few|TRBV12-3/TRBV12-4|TRBJ1-4|.
CASSQGEWSNEKLFF
TGTGCCAGCAGTCAAGGGGAGTGGTCTAATGAAAAACTGTTTTTT
>15|.|TRBV12-3/TRBV12-4|TRBJ2-1|TRBD2
CASSAKAGPTVSQFF
TGTGCCAGCAGCGCAAAAGCGGGACCTACGGTCTCGCAGTTCTTC
>13|many|TRBV12-3/TRBV12-4|TRBJ2-7|.
CASSLGLLSEQYF
TGTGCCAGCAGTTTGGGCCTCCTTAGCGAGCAGTACTTC
>15|many|TRBV20-1|TRBJ2-6|.
CSARDYQGVANVLTF
TGCAGTGCTAGAGATTATCAGGGAGTGGCCAACGTCCTGACTTTC
>11|few|TRBV2|TRBJ2-1|.
CASSEGTQQFF
TGTGCCAGCAGTGAGGGAACCCAGCAGTTCTTC
>14|few|TRBV12-3/TRBV12-4|TRBJ1-2|.
CASSLGPEERGYTF
TGTGCCAGCAGCCTCGGTCCGGAGGAGCGTGGCTACACCTTC
>18|.|TRBV6-5|TRBJ1-5|TRBD1
CAISYSRGGQGSNQPQHF
TGTGCCATCAGCTACTCCAGGGGGGGACAGGGCAGCAATCAGCCCCAGCATTTT
>13|.|TRBV4-3|TRBJ1-1|.
CASSQDHGGGAFF
TGCGCCAGCAGCCAAGATCACGGGGGAGGTGCTTTCTTT
>13|.|TRBV29-1|TRBJ2-2|.
CSVELAFAGELFF
TGCAGCGTTGAGCTAGCGTTCGCCGGGGAGCTGTTTTTT
>14|few|TRBV27|TRBJ1-1|TRBD1
CASGSTGFDTEAFF
TGTGCCAGCGGTTCGACAGGGTTCGACACTGAAGCTTTCTTT
>12|.|TRBV10-2|TRBJ2-5|.
CASSAVDETQYF
TGCGCCAGCAGTGCGGTAGACGAGACCCAGTACTTC
>17|many|TRBV6-4|TRBJ2-3|.
CASSDSRPIVPADTQYF
TGTGCCAGCAGTGACTCGAGACCTATCGTTCCGGCAGATACGCAGTATTTT
>12|many|TRBV29-1|TRBJ2-6|.
CSVDSGANVLTF
TGCAGCGTTGACTCTGGGGCCAACGTCCTGACTTTC
>14|many|TRBV9|TRBJ2-7|.
CASSVVEGATEQYF
TGTGCCAGCAGCGTAGTGGAGGGTGCAACCGAGCAGTACTTC
>15|many|TRBV5-1|TRBJ2-5|TRBD2
CASSPYPGLVETQYF
TGCGCCAGCAGCCCTTACCCGGGACTAGTTGAGACCCAGTACTTC
>16|.|TRBV7-8|TRBJ2-7|.
CASSSAWTTISYEQYF
TGTGCCAGCAGCTCAGCCTGGACAACCATCTCCTACGAGCAGTACTTC
>15|.|TRBV19|TRBJ2-3|.
CASSISGGGTDTQYF
TGTGCCAGTAGTATTAGCGGAGGAGGTACAGATACGCAGTATTTT
>16|many|TRBV13|TRBJ2-7|.
CASSLEGGPRGYEQYF
TGTGCCAGCAGCTTAGAAGGTGGCCCCCGCGGATACGAGCAGTACTTC
>15|.|TRBV12-3/TRBV12-4|TRBJ2-2|.
CASSFWIRNTGELFF
TGTGCCAGCAGTTTTTGGATTCGGAACACCGGGGAGCTGTTTTTT
>15|few|TRBV7-8|TRBJ2-3|.
CASSRSRLSTDTQYF
TGTGCCAGCAGCCGCTCGCGCCTAAGCACAGATACGCAGTATTTT
>16|many|TRBV12-3/TRBV12-4|TRBJ2-1|TRBD2
CASSLGPGGTYNEQFF
TGTGCCAGCAGCCTGGGCCCGGGGGGAACCTACAATGAGCAGTTCTTC
>16|many|TRBV24-1|TRBJ2-1|TRBD2
CATETSGRASYNEQFF
TGTGCCACCGAGACTAGCGGGAGGGCTTCCTACAATGAGCAGTTCTTC